The clone carrying this T cell receptor (beta chain) came up a few times. Trimming cost V 0 bases and J 4 bases, with 9 bases left between them. The CDR3 contains 15 residues. From germline, CDR1 is LNHNV and CDR2 YYDKDF (reference sequence). The data originate from a study of T-cell reconstitution after alpha-beta-depleted transplantation in children. Preparation of the TCRbeta library was carried out with unique molecular identifiers. TCRdb re-analysed the PCR reads in MiXCR, keeping a single row per CDR3 protein. The table has about a million distinct CDR3 sequences, about 29% seen once. This chain links TRBV15 with TRBJ2-2; D might be TRBD2 (7 bases). The receptor was derived from a boy under two years old who had a stem cell transplant for SCID, so the T cells may come from the graft donor. The sequenced sample was PBMCs, mostly from graft donor cells, obtained 360 days after TCRalphabeta/CD19-depleted stem cell transplant. The CDR3 loop is CATSRDRGATGELFF. Written as DNA, the CDR3 is TGTGCCACCAGCAGAGATCGGGGGGCCACCGGGGAGCTGTTTTTT.